A selection of T cell receptor beta chains follows, all from one sample in a study of T cell responses to AZD1222 COVID-19 vaccine. Using immunoSEQ multiplex PCR, the repertoire was profiled, and TCRdb retains in-frame clones only, with some absent. Here the sample spans about 29,000 clones, 85% to 95% being singletons. The sequencing here drew on peripheral blood, taken on day 0 of AZD1222 vaccination. The receptors originated from an adult in good health. Both conserved end residues are part of each CDR3. The D gene is left open where the match is weak. Some rows mark clone size as missing; the rest say once, few, many or name a class of expanded clone.

V gene: TRBV5-1; D gene: TRBD1; CDR3 length: 14; clone size: NA; J gene: TRBJ1-6; CDR3 protein: CASSTGQVNSPLHF; CDR3 DNA: TGCGCCAGCAGCACGGGACAGGTGAATTCACCCCTCCACTTT
V gene: TRBV5-1; D gene: TRBD2; CDR3 length: 12; clone size: NA; J gene: TRBJ2-1; CDR3 protein: CASSLASGAQFF; CDR3 DNA: TGCGCCAGCAGCTTGGCTAGCGGGGCCCAGTTCTTC
V gene: TRBV18; D gene: NA; CDR3 length: 14; clone size: NA; J gene: TRBJ1-3; CDR3 protein: CASSPGGLGNTIYF; CDR3 DNA: TGTGCCAGCTCACCAGGGGGATTGGGAAACACCATATATTTT
V gene: TRBV5-4; D gene: TRBD1; CDR3 length: 12; clone size: NA; J gene: TRBJ1-2; CDR3 protein: CASSLEGAVYTF; CDR3 DNA: TGTGCCAGCAGCTTAGAGGGGGCTGTCTACACCTTC
V gene: TRBV19; D gene: TRBD2; CDR3 length: 16; clone size: NA; J gene: TRBJ2-3; CDR3 protein: CASTPLRGGPKDTQYF; CDR3 DNA: TGTGCCAGTACCCCCCTCCGGGGAGGGCCGAAAGATACGCAGTATTTT
V gene: TRBV28; D gene: TRBD1; CDR3 length: 18; clone size: once; J gene: TRBJ1-5; CDR3 protein: CASRSSGTGFGSNQPQHF; CDR3 DNA: TGTGCCAGCAGATCCTCCGGGACAGGGTTCGGTAGCAATCAGCCCCAGCATTTT
V gene: TRBV15; D gene: NA; CDR3 length: 12; clone size: NA; J gene: TRBJ1-1; CDR3 protein: CATSFGTTEAFF; CDR3 DNA: TGTGCCACCAGCTTTGGGACAACTGAAGCTTTCTTT
V gene: TRBV4-1; D gene: NA; CDR3 length: 16; clone size: NA; J gene: TRBJ1-2; CDR3 protein: CASSLRYREGRWGYTF; CDR3 DNA: TGCGCCAGCAGCCTTCGTTACAGGGAAGGGAGGTGGGGCTACACCTTC
V gene: TRBV18; D gene: NA; CDR3 length: 14; clone size: NA; J gene: TRBJ2-3; CDR3 protein: CASSPLGGTDTQYF; CDR3 DNA: TGTGCCAGCTCACCATTAGGGGGCACAGATACGCAGTATTTT
V gene: TRBV3-1/TRBV3-2; D gene: TRBD1; CDR3 length: 15; clone size: once; J gene: TRBJ1-5; CDR3 protein: CASSAAGTANQPQHF; CDR3 DNA: TGTGCCAGCAGCGCGGCGGGGACAGCTAATCAGCCCCAGCATTTT
V gene: TRBV19; D gene: NA; CDR3 length: 14; clone size: NA; J gene: TRBJ2-3; CDR3 protein: CASSMDSYTDTQYF; CDR3 DNA: TGTGCCAGTAGTATGGACAGTTACACAGATACGCAGTATTTT
V gene: TRBV2; D gene: NA; CDR3 length: 14; clone size: once; J gene: TRBJ2-2; CDR3 protein: CAVTGTRSTGELFF; CDR3 DNA: TGTGCCGTCACCGGGACTCGTTCAACCGGGGAGCTGTTTTTT
V gene: TRBV5-6; D gene: NA; CDR3 length: 11; clone size: NA; J gene: TRBJ2-7; CDR3 protein: CASSLGQIEYF; CDR3 DNA: TGTGCCAGCAGCTTGGGGCAGATAGAGTACTTC
V gene: TRBV19; D gene: NA; CDR3 length: 14; clone size: medium-sized; J gene: TRBJ2-4; CDR3 protein: CASSERDSQDIQYF; CDR3 DNA: TGTGCCAGTAGCGAACGGGACTCCCAGGACATTCAGTACTTC
V gene: TRBV2; D gene: TRBD1; CDR3 length: 15; clone size: NA; J gene: TRBJ1-5; CDR3 protein: CASTGDRGLGQPQHF; CDR3 DNA: TGTGCCAGCACCGGGGACAGGGGGCTGGGGCAGCCCCAGCATTTT
V gene: TRBV28; D gene: TRBD1; CDR3 length: 15; clone size: NA; J gene: TRBJ1-5; CDR3 protein: CASTSRTGLRQPQHF; CDR3 DNA: TGTGCCAGCACCTCCCGGACAGGGCTTCGTCAGCCCCAGCATTTT
V gene: TRBV7-2; D gene: NA; CDR3 length: 14; clone size: NA; J gene: TRBJ1-1; CDR3 protein: CASSFGQLNTEAFF; CDR3 DNA: TGTGCCAGCAGTTTTGGACAGCTGAACACTGAAGCTTTCTTT
V gene: TRBV11-2; D gene: NA; CDR3 length: 13; clone size: once; J gene: TRBJ2-7; CDR3 protein: CASSLQTVGEQYF; CDR3 DNA: TGTGCCAGCAGCTTACAAACAGTAGGCGAGCAGTACTTC
V gene: TRBV7-8; D gene: TRBD1; CDR3 length: 14; clone size: NA; J gene: TRBJ1-2; CDR3 protein: CASSLAGTGYGYTF; CDR3 DNA: TGTGCCAGCAGCTTAGCCGGGACAGGGTATGGCTACACCTTC
V gene: TRBV7-2; D gene: TRBD1; CDR3 length: 14; clone size: once; J gene: TRBJ1-2; CDR3 protein: CASSWDSETYGYTF; CDR3 DNA: TGTGCCAGCAGCTGGGACAGTGAGACCTATGGCTACACCTTC
V gene: TRBV29-1; D gene: NA; CDR3 length: 12; clone size: NA; J gene: TRBJ2-7; CDR3 protein: CSVRTATYEQYF; CDR3 DNA: TGCAGCGTGCGGACGGCGACCTACGAGCAGTACTTC
V gene: TRBV19; D gene: TRBD2; CDR3 length: 15; clone size: NA; J gene: TRBJ2-5; CDR3 protein: CATVGRSGDQETQYF; CDR3 DNA: TGTGCCACCGTCGGTCGAAGCGGGGACCAAGAGACCCAGTACTTC
V gene: TRBV4-2; D gene: NA; CDR3 length: 16; clone size: NA; J gene: TRBJ2-7; CDR3 protein: CASSQGQASTWNEQYF; CDR3 DNA: TGTGCCAGCAGCCAAGGACAAGCCTCGACGTGGAACGAGCAGTACTTC
V gene: TRBV7-6; D gene: NA; CDR3 length: 17; clone size: NA; J gene: TRBJ1-5; CDR3 protein: CASSLDVPGEGNQPQHF; CDR3 DNA: TGTGCCAGCAGCTTAGACGTCCCCGGGGAAGGCAATCAGCCCCAGCATTTT
V gene: TRBV5-8; D gene: NA; CDR3 length: 16; clone size: NA; J gene: TRBJ1-4; CDR3 protein: CASSLGLTPTNEKLFF; CDR3 DNA: TGTGCCAGCAGCCTTGGCTTGACCCCGACTAATGAAAAACTGTTTTTT
V gene: TRBV28; D gene: TRBD1; CDR3 length: 15; clone size: NA; J gene: TRBJ1-2; CDR3 protein: CASSLRGTGASGYTF; CDR3 DNA: TGTGCCAGCAGCCTCCGGGGGACAGGGGCTTCTGGCTACACCTTC
V gene: TRBV25-1; D gene: TRBD2; CDR3 length: 16; clone size: NA; J gene: TRBJ2-2; CDR3 protein: CASSEGSGRAPGELFF; CDR3 DNA: TGTGCCAGCAGTGAAGGCAGCGGGAGGGCCCCCGGGGAGCTGTTTTTT
V gene: TRBV27; D gene: NA; CDR3 length: 14; clone size: NA; J gene: TRBJ2-7; CDR3 protein: CASSLSWSRHEQYF; CDR3 DNA: TGTGCCAGCAGTTTATCGTGGTCCAGGCACGAGCAGTACTTC
V gene: TRBV10-3; D gene: TRBD1; CDR3 length: 16; clone size: NA; J gene: TRBJ1-4; CDR3 protein: CAISGSLTGAEEKLFF; CDR3 DNA: TGTGCCATCAGTGGCTCCCTAACAGGGGCGGAGGAAAAACTGTTTTTT
V gene: TRBV19; D gene: NA; CDR3 length: 13; clone size: NA; J gene: TRBJ2-1; CDR3 protein: CASHEGWAGEQFF; CDR3 DNA: TGTGCCAGTCACGAGGGATGGGCGGGTGAGCAGTTCTTC
V gene: TRBV30; D gene: TRBD1; CDR3 length: 12; clone size: NA; J gene: TRBJ1-1; CDR3 protein: CAWATGLTEAFF; CDR3 DNA: TGTGCCTGGGCGACAGGGTTGACTGAAGCTTTCTTT
V gene: TRBV7-2; D gene: TRBD1; CDR3 length: 13; clone size: NA; J gene: TRBJ2-1; CDR3 protein: CASSSTGSDEQFF; CDR3 DNA: TGTGCCAGCAGCTCGACAGGGAGCGATGAGCAGTTCTTC
V gene: TRBV5-5; D gene: TRBD1; CDR3 length: 16; clone size: few; J gene: TRBJ1-6; CDR3 protein: CASSSMPGQVNSPLHF; CDR3 DNA: TGTGCCAGCAGCTCTATGCCGGGACAGGTCAATTCACCCCTCCACTTT
V gene: TRBV5-1; D gene: NA; CDR3 length: 12; clone size: NA; J gene: TRBJ2-7; CDR3 protein: CASSPPAYEQYF; CDR3 DNA: TGCGCCAGCAGCCCCCCCGCCTACGAGCAGTACTTC
V gene: TRBV7-9; D gene: NA; CDR3 length: 13; clone size: NA; J gene: TRBJ2-1; CDR3 protein: CASSFGNGNEQFF; CDR3 DNA: NA
V gene: TRBV5-4; D gene: NA; CDR3 length: 15; clone size: once; J gene: TRBJ1-4; CDR3 protein: CASSLGGETNEKLFF; CDR3 DNA: TGTGCCAGCAGCTTGGGAGGGGAAACTAATGAAAAACTGTTTTTT
V gene: TRBV18; D gene: NA; CDR3 length: 16; clone size: NA; J gene: TRBJ2-7; CDR3 protein: CASSTNLMQSSYEQYF; CDR3 DNA: TGTGCCAGCTCAACGAACTTGATGCAGAGCTCCTACGAGCAGTACTTC
V gene: TRBV6-5; D gene: TRBD2; CDR3 length: 14; clone size: NA; J gene: TRBJ2-3; CDR3 protein: CASRSGTSGDTQYF; CDR3 DNA: TGTGCCAGCAGATCCGGGACTAGCGGAGATACGCAGTATTTT
V gene: TRBV7-9; D gene: NA; CDR3 length: 13; clone size: once; J gene: TRBJ1-2; CDR3 protein: CASSPIGGDGYTF; CDR3 DNA: TGTGCCAGCAGCCCGATCGGGGGGGATGGCTACACCTTC
V gene: TRBV21-1; D gene: NA; CDR3 length: 13; clone size: NA; J gene: TRBJ1-2; CDR3 protein: CASSKAVEWRYTF; CDR3 DNA: TGTGCCAGCAGCAAAGCAGTGGAGTGGCGGTACACCTTC
V gene: TRBV6-4; D gene: NA; CDR3 length: 16; clone size: NA; J gene: TRBJ2-2; CDR3 protein: CASSEGHRANTGELFF; CDR3 DNA: TGTGCCAGCAGTGAGGGACACCGGGCCAACACCGGGGAGCTGTTTTTT